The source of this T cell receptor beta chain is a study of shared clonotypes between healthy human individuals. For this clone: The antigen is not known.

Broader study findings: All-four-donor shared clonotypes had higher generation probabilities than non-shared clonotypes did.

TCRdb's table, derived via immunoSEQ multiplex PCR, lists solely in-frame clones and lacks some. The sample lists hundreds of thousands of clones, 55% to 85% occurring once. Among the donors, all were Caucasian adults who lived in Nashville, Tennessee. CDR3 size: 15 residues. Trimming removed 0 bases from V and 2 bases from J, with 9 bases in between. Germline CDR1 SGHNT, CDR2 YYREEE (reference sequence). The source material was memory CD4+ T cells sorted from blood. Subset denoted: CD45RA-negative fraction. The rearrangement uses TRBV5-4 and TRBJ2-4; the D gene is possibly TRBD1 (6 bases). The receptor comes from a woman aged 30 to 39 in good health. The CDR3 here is CASSLDRASKNIQYF. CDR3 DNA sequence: TGTGCCAGCAGCTTGGACAGGGCTTCCAAAAACATTCAGTACTTC.